Each of the 3 T cell receptor beta chains below was sequenced from the same sample in a study of control samples from healthy donors and cancer patients. Measured with immunoSEQ multiplex PCR; TCRdb has only the in-frame clones, and not every one. The sample has 170,000 or so clones; around 89% are singletons. Sequenced material: blood. The receptors derive from a woman aged 45 to 65 in good health.

The sample holds one count of this clone. The chain recombines TRBV7-2 with TRBJ2-3, with D possibly being TRBD2 (7 bases). The ends were cut back, 0 bases at V and 2 bases at J, with 12 bases in the middle. The germline V gene encodes CDR1 SGHTA and CDR2 FQGNSA. This CDR3 has 16 residues. The chain's CDR3 is CASSLAGGGLTDTQYF. DNA of the CDR3: TGTGCCAGCAGCTTAGCGGGCGGGGGCCTCACAGATACGCAGTATTTT.

The chain links TRBV10-3 to TRBJ1-6; possibly TRBD1 for D (6 bases). Deletions cut 5 bases from V and 9 bases from J, with 14 bases between. The CDR3 has 14 amino acids. Germline CDR1 is ENHRY and CDR2 is SYGVKD. CDR3 in DNA: TGTGCCATCAGTCCCGGGACACCCCCTTCACCCCTCCACTTT. It encodes CAISPGTPPSPLHF.

V gene TRBV13 combines with J gene TRBJ1-5; D not certain. Germline V CDR1 and CDR2: PRHDT, FYEKMQ (reference sequence). V dropped 3 bases and J dropped 4 bases, with 10 bases sitting between them. CDR3 size: 14 residues. CDR3 in DNA: TGTGCCAGCAGCTTCCGGCAAGTTAATCAGCCCCAGCATTTT. Translated: CASSFRQVNQPQHF.